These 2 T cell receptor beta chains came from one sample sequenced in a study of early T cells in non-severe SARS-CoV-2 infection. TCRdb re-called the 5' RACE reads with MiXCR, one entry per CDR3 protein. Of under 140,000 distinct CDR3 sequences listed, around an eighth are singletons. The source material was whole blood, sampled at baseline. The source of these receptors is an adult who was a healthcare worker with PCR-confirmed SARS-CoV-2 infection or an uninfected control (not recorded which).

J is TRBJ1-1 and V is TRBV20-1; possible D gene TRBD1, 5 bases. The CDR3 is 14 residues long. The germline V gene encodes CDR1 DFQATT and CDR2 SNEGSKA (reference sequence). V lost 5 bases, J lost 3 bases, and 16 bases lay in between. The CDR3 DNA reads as TGCAGTGCTTCGATTGGGGGTAAGGACACTGAAGCTTTCTTT. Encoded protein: CSASIGGKDTEAFF.

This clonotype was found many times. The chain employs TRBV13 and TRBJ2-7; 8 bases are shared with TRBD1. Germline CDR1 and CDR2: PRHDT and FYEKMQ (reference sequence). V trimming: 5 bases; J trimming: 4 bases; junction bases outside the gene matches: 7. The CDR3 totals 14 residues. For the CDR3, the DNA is TGTGCCAGCAGCCTTCAGAGACAGGGGTACGAGCAGTACTTC. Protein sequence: CASSLQRQGYEQYF.